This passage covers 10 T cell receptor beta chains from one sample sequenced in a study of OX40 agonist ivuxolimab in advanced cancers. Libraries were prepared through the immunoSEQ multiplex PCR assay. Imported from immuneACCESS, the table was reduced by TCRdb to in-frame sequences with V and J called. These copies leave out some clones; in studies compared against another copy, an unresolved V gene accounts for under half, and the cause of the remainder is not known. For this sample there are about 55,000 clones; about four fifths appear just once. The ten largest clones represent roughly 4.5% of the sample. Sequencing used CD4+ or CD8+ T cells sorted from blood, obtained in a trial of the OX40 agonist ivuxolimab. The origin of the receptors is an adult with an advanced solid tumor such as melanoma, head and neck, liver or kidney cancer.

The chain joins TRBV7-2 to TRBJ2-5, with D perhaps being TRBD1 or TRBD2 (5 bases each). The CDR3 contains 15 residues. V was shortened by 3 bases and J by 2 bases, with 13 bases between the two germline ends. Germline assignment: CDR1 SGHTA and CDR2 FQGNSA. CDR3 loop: CASSFRGSGQETQYF. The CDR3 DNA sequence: TGTGCCAGCAGCTTTAGGGGATCGGGGCAAGAGACCCAGTACTTC.

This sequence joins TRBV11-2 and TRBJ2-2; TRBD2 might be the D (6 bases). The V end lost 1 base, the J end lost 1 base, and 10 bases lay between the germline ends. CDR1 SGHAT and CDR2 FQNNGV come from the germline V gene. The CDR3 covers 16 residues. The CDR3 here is CASSLVPAGNTGELFF. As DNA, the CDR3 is TGTGCCAGCAGCTTAGTTCCAGCGGGGAACACCGGGGAGCTGTTTTTT.

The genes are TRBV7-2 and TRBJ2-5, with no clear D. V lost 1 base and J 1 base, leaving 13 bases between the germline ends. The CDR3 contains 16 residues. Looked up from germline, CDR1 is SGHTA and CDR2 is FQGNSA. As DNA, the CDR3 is TGTGCCAGCAGCTTAGTCTCTACGCCAGGCCAAGAGACCCAGTACTTC. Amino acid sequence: CASSLVSTPGQETQYF.

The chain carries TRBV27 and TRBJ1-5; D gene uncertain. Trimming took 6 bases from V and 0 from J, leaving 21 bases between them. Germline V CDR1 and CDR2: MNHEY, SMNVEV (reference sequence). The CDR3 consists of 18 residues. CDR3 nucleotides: TGTGCCAGCAGCTCTTCAGCCGCAGCTTCGTATAGCAATCAGCCCCAGCATTTT. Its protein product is CASSSSAAASYSNQPQHF.

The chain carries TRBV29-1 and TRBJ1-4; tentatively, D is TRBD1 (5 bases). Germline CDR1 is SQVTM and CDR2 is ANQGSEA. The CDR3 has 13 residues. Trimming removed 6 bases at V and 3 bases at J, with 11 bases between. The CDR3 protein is CSVSGTSNEKLFF. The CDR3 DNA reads TGCAGCGTCTCCGGGACTTCTAATGAAAAACTGTTTTTT.

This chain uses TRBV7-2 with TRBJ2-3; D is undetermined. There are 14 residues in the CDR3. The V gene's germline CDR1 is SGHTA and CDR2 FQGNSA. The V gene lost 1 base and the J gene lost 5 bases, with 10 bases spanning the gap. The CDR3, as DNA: TGTGCCAGCAGCTTAGGTGTAGGTGTAGATACGCAGTATTTT. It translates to CASSLGVGVDTQYF.

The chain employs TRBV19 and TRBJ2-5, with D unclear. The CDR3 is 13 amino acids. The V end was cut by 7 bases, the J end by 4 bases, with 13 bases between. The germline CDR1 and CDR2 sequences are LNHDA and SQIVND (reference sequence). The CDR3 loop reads CASKDGRLETQYF. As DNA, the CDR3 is TGTGCCAGTAAAGATGGGCGGTTAGAGACCCAGTACTTC.

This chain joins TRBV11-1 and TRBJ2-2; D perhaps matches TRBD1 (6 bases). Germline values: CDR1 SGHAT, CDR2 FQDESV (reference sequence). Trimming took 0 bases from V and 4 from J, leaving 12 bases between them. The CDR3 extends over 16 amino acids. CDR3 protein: CASSLAATGSTGELFF. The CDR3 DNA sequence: TGTGCCAGCAGCTTAGCAGCTACAGGGAGCACCGGGGAGCTGTTTTTT.

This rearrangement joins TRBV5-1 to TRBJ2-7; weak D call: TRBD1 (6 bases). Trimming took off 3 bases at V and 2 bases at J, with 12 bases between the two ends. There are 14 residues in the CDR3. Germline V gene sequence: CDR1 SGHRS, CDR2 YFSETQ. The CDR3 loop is CASSSGQIPYEQYF. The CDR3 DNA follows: TGCGCCAGCAGCTCTGGACAGATACCCTACGAGCAGTACTTC. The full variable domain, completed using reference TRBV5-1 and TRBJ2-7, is KAGVTQTPRYLIKTRGQQVTLSCSPISGHRSVSWYQQTPGQGLQFLFEYFSETQRNKGNFPGRFSGRQFSNSRSEMNVSTLELGDSALYLCASSSGQIPYEQYFGPGTRLTVT.

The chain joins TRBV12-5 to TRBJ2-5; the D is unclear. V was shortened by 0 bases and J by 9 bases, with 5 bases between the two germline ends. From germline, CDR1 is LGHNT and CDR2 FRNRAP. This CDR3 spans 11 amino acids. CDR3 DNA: TGTGCTAGTGGTTTGGTACTTCCCCAGTACTTC. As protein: CASGLVLPQYF.